Shown below are 30 T cell receptor beta chains from a single sample sequenced in a study of blood T cell repertoires in COVID-19. Produced via immunoSEQ multiplex PCR; TCRdb's table is partial and in-frame only. The sample holds about 190,000 clones, around nine tenths seen once. The sequencing sample was made of peripheral blood. The receptors shown here come from a woman between 40 and 55 years old who had recovered from COVID-19.

This clone has a single count. The chain links TRBV19 to TRBJ2-2, with 11 bases fitting TRBD2. Germline trimming cut 5 bases from V and 5 bases from J; bases unmatched to any gene: 4. The CDR3 runs to 15 residues. CDR1 LNHDA and CDR2 SQIVND come from the germline V gene (reference sequence). For the CDR3, the DNA is TGTGCCAGTAGTTTTAGCGGGAGGGGAACCGGGGAGCTGTTTTTT. Translating gives CASSFSGRGTGELFF.

The CDR3: CAWGVGRTSGRFQETQYF. The CDR3 DNA reads as TGTGCCTGGGGGGTCGGCCGGACTAGCGGGAGGTTCCAAGAGACCCAGTACTTC. V is TRBV30 and J is TRBJ2-5; 14 positions agree with TRBD2. The CDR3 has 18 residues. V was clipped by 5 bases and J by 1 base; unmatched bases: 12. Germline assignment: CDR1 GTSNPN and CDR2 SVGIG (reference sequence).

V is TRBV28 and J is TRBJ2-7; 7 bases fit TRBD2. There are 16 residues in the CDR3. The germline V gene has CDR1 MDHEN and CDR2 SYDVKM. V dropped 3 bases and J dropped 2; count of bases not matched to a gene: 10. The CDR3 loop is CASSLLSGPSPYEQYF. CDR3 DNA sequence: TGTGCCAGCAGTTTGCTTAGCGGGCCGAGCCCCTACGAGCAGTACTTC. The whole variable domain, filled in from reference TRBV28 and TRBJ2-7, reads DVKVTQSSRYLVKRTGEKVFLECVQDMDHENMFWYRQDPGLGLRLIYFSYDVKMKEKGDIPEGYSVSREKKERFSLILESASTNQTSMYLCASSLLSGPSPYEQYFGPGTRLTVT.

The chain joins TRBV28 to TRBJ2-1; TRBD1 matches 10 bases. The CDR3 runs 15 residues. Trimming cost V 7 bases and J 3 bases; bases outside gene matches: 6. Germline loops: CDR1 MDHEN, CDR2 SYDVKM. The CDR3 spells CASTEDRGNYNEQFF. CDR3 DNA: TGTGCCAGCACAGAGGACAGGGGGAACTACAATGAGCAGTTCTTC.

The chain links TRBV6-6 to TRBJ1-1, with D uncertain. Between the trimmed V and J ends, which lost 2 bases and 6 bases, there was a span of 10 bases. The length of the CDR3 is 13 residues. The germline CDR1 and CDR2 sequences are MNHNY and SVGAGI (reference sequence). Here the CDR3 reads CASSYGPAAEAFF. CDR3 nucleotides: TGTGCCAGCAGTTACGGCCCCGCCGCTGAAGCTTTCTTT.

The chain is built from TRBV5-6 and TRBJ2-7, with TRBD2 as a possible D gene (6 bases). CDR1 is SGHDT and CDR2 is YYEEEE in the germline V gene. This CDR3 is built from 14 residues. V was cut by 0 bases and J by 0 bases, with 7 bases left in between. The DNA of the CDR3 is TGTGCCAGCAGCTTGGCCGGGAGCTCCTACGAGCAGTACTTC. This translates into CASSLAGSSYEQYF.

The V gene is TRBV7-2, the J gene TRBJ2-7, with TRBD2 as a possible D gene (5 bases). Germline CDR1 is SGHTA and CDR2 is FQGNSA. The ends were cut back, 5 bases at V and 3 bases at J, with 17 bases in the middle. CDR3 length equals 15 residues. This chain's CDR3 is CASSPSFMGLYEQYF. The CDR3 nucleotides are TGTGCCAGCAGCCCTAGCTTTATGGGTCTCTACGAGCAGTACTTC.

In its sample, this clone was seen once. This chain uses TRBV3-1 (or the pseudogene TRBV3-2) with TRBJ2-7; D gene uncertain. Germline V gives CDR1 LGHDT, CDR2 YNNKEL (reference sequence). CDR3 size: 15 residues. The ends were cut back, 1 base at V and 3 bases at J, with 13 bases in the middle. CDR3 nucleotides: TGTGCCAGCAGCCAAGGTACGGAACAGTTCTACGAGCAGTACTTC. Translation: CASSQGTEQFYEQYF.

The chain recombines TRBV18 with TRBJ1-1; a possible D gene is TRBD1 (5 bases). Per the germline V gene, CDR1 is KGHSH and CDR2 is LQKENI. This CDR3 contains 15 residues. Between the trimmed V and J ends, which lost 5 bases and 0 bases, there was a span of 13 bases. CDR3 bases: TGTGCCAGCTCATCAACAGGTCGGCTGAACACTGAAGCTTTCTTT. Its protein is CASSSTGRLNTEAFF.

This chain joins TRBV28 and TRBJ2-7, with 9 bases matching TRBD2. V trimming: 2 bases; J trimming: 2 bases; junction bases outside the gene matches: 1. Germline V CDR1 and CDR2: MDHEN, SYDVKM. This CDR3 region has 14 residues. The DNA of the CDR3 is TGTGCCAGCAGTTTAGCGGGAGGGGCCTACGAGCAGTACTTC. This codes for CASSLAGGAYEQYF.

The chain joins TRBV5-6 to TRBJ2-7, with 7 nucleotides matching TRBD2. J gave up 3 bases and V 2 bases, and 11 bases lay outside the gene matches. The CDR3 is made up of 16 amino acids. Germline values: CDR1 SGHDT, CDR2 YYEEEE. CDR3 in amino acids: CASSFASWTSGYEQYF. CDR3 bases: TGTGCCAGCAGCTTCGCCTCGTGGACTAGTGGCTACGAGCAGTACTTC.

This clone has a handful of counts. This chain joins TRBV28 and TRBJ1-1; D is possibly TRBD1 (5 bases). Trimming cost V 8 bases and J 5 bases, with 15 bases left between them. The CDR3 extends over 13 amino acids. Germline CDR1 MDHEN, CDR2 SYDVKM. The CDR3 DNA reads as TGTGCCAGCGCTGTGCCAGGGCGAACTGAAGCTTTCTTT. As protein: CASAVPGRTEAFF.

J is TRBJ2-1 and V is TRBV29-1; D might be TRBD2 (6 bases). V lost 2 bases and J 7 bases, leaving 15 bases between the germline ends. Germline lookup yields CDR1 SQVTM and CDR2 ANQGSEA. The CDR3 spans 14 residues. CDR3 nucleotides: TGCAGCGTTGAAATCGGGGTCGGGGGAAATGAGCAGTTCTTC. Translated: CSVEIGVGGNEQFF.

In regard to this clone: The DNA is omitted, as the CDR3 cannot be located on it reliably, and the CDR3 follows TCRdb's listing. CDR3 sequence reads: CASSRRAGTGGYEQYF. The J gene is TRBJ2-7, the V gene TRBV11-2; no check of the table's D call, TRBD1, against the DNA was made. The CDR3 sequence runs 16 residues, both termini included. CDR1 and CDR2 from the germline V gene are SGHAT and FQNNGV.

This chain links TRBV12-3 or TRBV12-4 with TRBJ1-1, with a possible D match to TRBD1 (6 bases). CDR3 length: 13 amino acids. Trimming cost V 2 bases and J 6 bases, with 10 bases left between them. The CDR3: CASSLPGVAEAFF. CDR3 bases: TGTGCCAGCAGTTTACCAGGGGTTGCTGAAGCTTTCTTT.

CDR3 in DNA: TGTGCCATCAGTCCAGACCCTAGGACAGGTTTTCGCACAGATACGCAGTATTTT. Translated: CAISPDPRTGFRTDTQYF. The chain is built from TRBV10-3 and TRBJ2-3; 7 nucleotides line up with TRBD1. This CDR3 is built from 18 residues. The V and J ends lost 5 bases and 1 base, in that order; junction bases with no gene match: 15. The germline CDR1 and CDR2 sequences are ENHRY and SYGVKD.

This chain links TRBV15 with TRBJ1-1; 8 positions agree with TRBD1. The CDR3 is 16 residues long. Trimming took 6 bases from V and 0 from J; bases not matched to a gene: 9. The germline V gene has CDR1 LNHNV and CDR2 YYDKDF (reference sequence). The DNA for the CDR3 is TGTGCCACCAGAACCTGGACAGGGCAGATGAACACTGAAGCTTTCTTT. This encodes CATRTWTGQMNTEAFF. The full variable domain, completed using reference TRBV15 and TRBJ1-1, is DAMVIQNPRYQVTQFGKPVTLSCSQTLNHNVMYWYQQKSSQAPKLLFHYYDKDFNNEADTPDNFQSRRPNTSFCFLDIRSPGLGDTAMYLCATRTWTGQMNTEAFFGQGTRLTVV.

The gene calls are TRBV5-8 and TRBJ1-5; tentatively, D is TRBD1 (6 bases). V was clipped by 1 base and J by 9 bases, with 17 bases between them. Germline V gene lookup returns CDR1 SGHTS and CDR2 YDEGEE. This CDR3 has 15 amino acids. The CDR3 nucleotides read TGTGCCAGCAGCTTGAGGGACAAGGATGAAACGCCCCAGCATTTT. Amino acid sequence: CASSLRDKDETPQHF.

The chain employs TRBV2 and TRBJ1-5, with D unclear. Germline-derived CDR1 and CDR2 are SNHLY and FYNNEI. The germline V and J ends were trimmed by 4 bases and 3 bases, with 7 bases remaining between them. The CDR3 runs to 13 residues. Here the CDR3 reads CASSGGINQPQHF. The CDR3 DNA reads TGTGCCAGCAGTGGAGGGATCAATCAGCCCCAGCATTTT.

The V and J genes are TRBV5-1 and TRBJ2-7; 7 bases agree with TRBD2. From germline, CDR1 is SGHRS and CDR2 YFSETQ. The CDR3 spans 15 residues. Trimming at V came to 0 bases and at J to 5 bases, leaving 8 bases not matched to a gene. The CDR3 region is CASSLVGGSLDEQYF. The CDR3, as DNA: TGCGCCAGCAGCTTGGTCGGCGGGAGTCTAGACGAGCAGTACTTC.

This clone was detected only once. The J gene is TRBJ2-7, the V gene TRBV11-2; weak D call: TRBD1 (6 bases). Per the germline V gene, CDR1 is SGHAT and CDR2 is FQNNGV. Trimming took off 6 bases at V and 2 bases at J, with 29 bases between the two ends. This CDR3 comprises 19 residues. The CDR3 spells CASRYLRSNSRDKTYEQYF. CDR3 bases: TGTGCCAGCAGGTACCTACGATCCAATTCTCGGGACAAGACCTACGAGCAGTACTTC.

The CDR3 spells CASSLDSWTEAFF. Here the CDR3 DNA reads TGTGCCAGCAGCTTAGACTCTTGGACTGAAGCTTTCTTT. The chain couples TRBV7-2 to TRBJ1-1; D not certain. CDR3 size: 13 residues. Trimming took 1 base from V and 5 from J, leaving 8 bases between them. Germline V lookup: CDR1 SGHTA, CDR2 FQGNSA.

V is TRBV29-1 and J is TRBJ2-2, with 15 nucleotides matching TRBD2. V lost 7 bases to trimming and J lost 5 bases; unmatched junction nucleotides: 8. Germline V gene lookup returns CDR1 SQVTM and CDR2 ANQGSEA. The CDR3 consists of 16 residues. Written as DNA, the CDR3 is TGCAGCGCCTGGGGCGGGACTAGCGGGAGGACCGGGGAGCTGTTTTTT. As protein: CSAWGGTSGRTGELFF.

The chain employs TRBV12-3 or TRBV12-4 and TRBJ1-1; 8 nucleotides agree with TRBD1. The CDR3 sequence is 13 residues long. The J segment lost 6 bases and the V segment lost 7 bases, leaving 7 bases of the junction unmatched. CDR3 DNA: TGTGCCAGCACCGCTGGACAGGGCGCTGAAGCTTTCTTT. Translated: CASTAGQGAEAFF.

The genes are TRBV11-2 and TRBJ1-6, with D uncertain. The CDR3 length is 16 residues. Germline values: CDR1 SGHAT, CDR2 FQNNGV. V was cut by 4 bases and J by 5 bases, with 15 bases left in between. DNA for the CDR3: TGTGCCAGCAGCTCGTTAGCGTCCGCCGATAATTCACCCCTCCACTTT. Residues: CASSSLASADNSPLHF. The entire variable domain, with the rest obtained from reference TRBV11-2 and TRBJ1-6, is as follows: EAGVAQSPRYKIIEKRQSVAFWCNPISGHATLYWYQQILGQGPKLLIQFQNNGVVDDSQLPKDRFSAERLKGVDSTLKIQPAKLEDSAVYLCASSSLASADNSPLHFGNGTRLTVT.

The chain carries TRBV2 and TRBJ1-2, with D tentatively TRBD1 (6 bases). Germline assignment: CDR1 SNHLY and CDR2 FYNNEI. This CDR3 is built from 13 residues. The V gene lost 8 bases and the J gene lost 2 bases, with 12 bases spanning the gap. The CDR3 is CASHGQSNYGYTF. The CDR3 DNA follows: TGTGCCAGCCACGGACAGTCAAACTATGGCTACACCTTC.

The rearrangement links TRBV20-1 to TRBJ2-7, with 10 bases aligning to TRBD2. Losses at the gene ends were 3 bases for V and 0 bases for J; bases not matched to a gene: 2. The length of the CDR3 is 14 residues. Germline CDR1 is DFQATT and CDR2 is SNEGSKA (reference sequence). CDR3 bases: TGCAGTGCTAGTACTAGCGGGGACTCCTACGAGCAGTACTTC. This codes for CSASTSGDSYEQYF.

This rearrangement joins TRBV6-5 to TRBJ2-6, with 10 positions matching TRBD1. In germline, CDR1 is MNHEY, CDR2 SVGAGI. J gave up 2 bases and V 10 bases, and 5 bases lay outside the gene matches. The CDR3 spans 15 residues. The chain's CDR3 is CATGQGVAGANVLTF. DNA for the CDR3: TGTGCCACCGGACAGGGGGTAGCTGGGGCCAACGTCCTGACTTTC.

The rearrangement joins TRBV7-2 to TRBJ1-2; TRBD1 might be the D (5 bases). Germline V gene sequence: CDR1 SGHTA, CDR2 FQGNSA. The V gene lost 3 bases and the J gene lost 3 bases, with 14 bases spanning the gap. This CDR3 has 15 amino acids. The CDR3 spells CASSFYQGGDYGYTF. CDR3 nucleotide sequence: TGTGCCAGCAGCTTTTACCAGGGCGGGGACTATGGCTACACCTTC.

V usage is TRBV24-1 and J usage is TRBJ2-1, with TRBD1 matching over 9 bases. Trimming removed 9 bases from V and 7 bases from J; junction bases left unmatched: 12. The CDR3 sequence is 15 residues long. From germline, CDR1 is KGHDR and CDR2 SFDVKD. The DNA of the CDR3 is TGTGCCACCGCCAAAGGGACAGGGTTTACGAATGAGCAGTTCTTC. This codes for CATAKGTGFTNEQFF.